This TCR beta chain was sequenced for a study of CD8 T cells in ankylosing spondylitis (dated by TCRdb to the late 2010s). In terms of the full investigation: T cell receptor beta repertoires were profiled in healthy donors and ankylosing spondylitis patients so that disease-linked TCR variants could be found. In total, the full study cohort was made up of 85 to 140 healthy donors and 25 to 30 ankylosing spondylitis patients. Peripheral blood was sampled, and synovial fluid was additionally collected from ankylosing spondylitis patients. What the study reported, not specific to this receptor: Some motif variants were previously reported in synovial fluid and blood of reactive arthritis patients, suggesting common disease-initiation mechanisms. The disease-linked clones showed a CD8+ phenotype and occurred at relatively low frequencies in peripheral blood. Blood from ankylosing spondylitis patients appeared to be characterized by a TCR beta motif made up of under ten highly homologous amino acid variants. According to the report, matched synovial fluid samples from ankylosing spondylitis patients were significantly enriched for the disease-linked clones.

Data came from an Illumina HiSeq 2500. Quantitative 5'-RACE with molecular barcodes was used to prepare TCR beta libraries. The study's processing was this. A new computational method based on a probabilistic model of VDJ rearrangement was used to identify disease-linked TCR variants. The public reads were reprocessed in TCRdb via fastp at Q25 and MiXCR, keeping in-frame beta chains. Rows with a matching CDR3 protein are joined into one entry that keeps the most common DNA and genes. In this record, the V and J calls reflect TCRdb's handling and not the investigators' own analysis. For this sample there are 220,000 or so distinct CDR3 sequences; around 17% appear just once. More than 40% of the sample lies in the top ten. From a lookup of the germline V gene, CDR1 and CDR2 are SQVTM and ANQGSEA. The CDR3 contains 11 residues, cysteine and phenylalanine counted. Of all the DNA, just the CDR3 is kept, 33 bases in frame from base 1. Trimming removed 3 bases from V and 7 bases from J, leaving 10 bases between the germline ends.

Note on this clonotype: This receptor's antigen is unknown. Base qualities are missing; no much larger clone stands one base away.

This sequence originates from a male donor with ankylosing spondylitis. Sequencing was done on a sample of blood, either unsorted or a sorted T cell fraction (not recorded which). The chain is made from TRBV29-1 and TRBJ2-7; no confident D gene assignment can be made. The CDR3: CSVDQWEEQYF. Read as DNA, the sequence is TGCAGCGTTGATCAATGGGAAGAGCAGTACTTC.